This T cell receptor beta chain was documented in a study of blood T cell repertoires in COVID-19. Study-level information: The United States, Italy and Spain supplied acute and convalescent COVID-19 samples.

CDR1 and CDR2 from the germline V gene are SGHAT and FQNNGV. Losses at the gene ends were 5 bases for V and 3 bases for J; bases not matched to a gene: 10. The CDR3 runs 16 residues. Original methodology: Estimation of nucleated cell counts was performed using reference gene primer amplification. Produced via immunoSEQ multiplex PCR; TCRdb's table is partial and in-frame only. The V and J calls and clone size are taken from that table; D and trimming were inferred from the DNA. The data contain some 160,000 clones, about four fifths of them singletons. The chain combines TRBV11-2 with TRBJ1-1; 9 positions match TRBD1. The sequence derives from a woman older than 75 with acute or convalescent COVID-19. Material for sequencing was peripheral blood. DNA for the CDR3: TGTGCCAGCAGCGTCTGGACAGGGGCTGCGGACACTGAAGCTTTCTTT. It translates to CASSVWTGAADTEAFF.